The 16 T cell receptor beta chains reported below all come from one sample, sequenced in a study of a mutant IDH1 vaccine in newly diagnosed glioma. Profiling relied on immunoSEQ multiplex PCR, and the TCRdb table lists in-frame clones only, not all of them. This sample yields about 65,000 clones, of which approximately 84% are seen a single time; 4% belongs to the top ten. The time point was: week 23, last vaccination. With topical imiquimod, each dose of the vaccine consisted of 300 ug of mutant IDH1 20-mer peptide. Their antigens are not known. The starting material was PBMCs, obtained from a glioma patient whose treatment included an IDH1 peptide vaccine. The origin of the receptors is a man aged 25 to 40 with glioma.

The V call is TRBV10-3, the J call TRBJ2-7; possibly TRBD1 for D (6 bases). V dropped 8 bases and J dropped 0 bases, with 14 bases sitting between them. This CDR3 contains 14 residues. Germline-derived CDR1 and CDR2 are ENHRY and SYGVKD. The CDR3 DNA follows: TGTGCCATCGCCCTGGACAGTGCCTCCTACGAGCAGTACTTC. Amino acids: CAIALDSASYEQYF.

The chain is built from TRBV6-5 and TRBJ2-2; 8 bases align to TRBD1. The CDR3 length is 15 residues. V dropped 6 bases and J dropped 2; count of bases not matched to a gene: 5. Germline V gene data show CDR1 as MNHEY and CDR2 as SVGAGI. The CDR3 loop is CASSLTGVNTGELFF. The CDR3 DNA reads as TGTGCCAGCAGCCTGACAGGGGTTAACACCGGGGAGCTGTTTTTT.

The CDR3 reads CAAGARGVGYTF. CDR3 DNA: TGTGCTGCGGGAGCCCGCGGTGTGGGCTACACCTTC. J is TRBJ1-2 and V is TRBV15; D unresolved. Germline V CDR1 and CDR2: LNHNV, YYDKDF (reference sequence). This CDR3 has 12 amino acids.

The chain is built from TRBV7-2 and TRBJ2-7, with D tentatively TRBD2 (5 bases). The ends were cut back, 5 bases at V and 5 bases at J, with 13 bases in the middle. CDR1 is SGHTA and CDR2 is FQGNSA in the germline V gene. CDR3 length: 13 residues. This CDR3 reads CASSQRRKDEQYF. CDR3 sequence (DNA): TGTGCCAGCAGCCAGCGGCGGAAGGACGAGCAGTACTTC.

The rearrangement links TRBV18 to TRBJ2-3; D call uncertain. The length of the CDR3 is 17 residues. Trimming cost V 1 base and J 0 bases, with 14 bases left between them. Germline V gene data show CDR1 as KGHSH and CDR2 as LQKENI. The chain's CDR3 is CASSPLKVATSTDTQYF. The DNA of the CDR3 is TGTGCCAGCTCACCACTGAAGGTTGCCACGAGCACAGATACGCAGTATTTT.

This sequence joins TRBV6-1 and TRBJ2-5, with D perhaps TRBD2 (5 bases). From germline, CDR1 is MNHNS and CDR2 SASEGT. Trimming left V 4 bases short and J 9 bases short, with 9 bases between. The CDR3 is 11 amino acids. CDR3 DNA sequence: TGTGCCAGCAGTGGGCTGCGGGCCCAGTACTTC. It translates to CASSGLRAQYF.

This clone was detected only a few times. The chain has TRBV5-1 and TRBJ1-6; TRBD1 might be the D (6 bases). Trimming removed 4 bases from V and 0 bases from J, with 14 bases in between. The germline gives CDR1 SGHRS, CDR2 YFSETQ. The CDR3 covers 17 residues. The CDR3: CASSTGQPSSYNSPLHF. As DNA, the CDR3 is TGCGCCAGCAGCACAGGACAGCCAAGCTCCTATAATTCACCCCTCCACTTT. The full variable domain, rest sourced from reference TRBV5-1 and TRBJ1-6, is KAGVTQTPRYLIKTRGQQVTLSCSPISGHRSVSWYQQTPGQGLQFLFEYFSETQRNKGNFPGRFSGRQFSNSRSEMNVSTLELGDSALYLCASSTGQPSSYNSPLHFGNGTRLTVT.

The V gene is TRBV5-5, the J gene TRBJ1-4; possibly TRBD1 for D (5 bases). V was shortened by 0 bases and J by 4 bases, with 10 bases between the two germline ends. Germline V gene sequence: CDR1 SGHKS, CDR2 YYEKEE (reference sequence). The CDR3 loop spans 15 amino acids. The CDR3 region is CASSLVGVLNEKLFF. The CDR3 DNA follows: TGTGCCAGCAGCTTGGTAGGGGTTCTTAATGAAAAACTGTTTTTT. Full variable domain (outside the CDR3, taken from reference TRBV5-5 and TRBJ1-4): DAGVTQSPTHLIKTRGQQVTLRCSPISGHKSVSWYQQVLGQGPQFIFQYYEKEERGRGNFPDRFSARQFPNYSSELNVNALLLGDSALYLCASSLVGVLNEKLFFGSGTQLSVL.

The chain recombines TRBV7-2 with TRBJ1-5, with 7 bases identical to TRBD1. The germline V gene encodes CDR1 SGHTA and CDR2 FQGNSA. CDR3 length equals 14 residues. V lost 8 bases, J lost 3 bases, and 7 bases stayed unmatched. This CDR3 reads CASQDRRSNQPQHF. CDR3 DNA sequence: TGTGCCAGCCAGGACAGGAGATCCAATCAGCCCCAGCATTTT.

The chain combines TRBV2 with TRBJ1-2, with 9 bases matching TRBD1. Germline loops: CDR1 SNHLY, CDR2 FYNNEI. Germline trimming cut 8 bases from V and 8 bases from J; bases unmatched to any gene: 9. The CDR3 sequence is 13 residues long. The CDR3 nucleotides are TGTGCCAGCCTGATACAGGGGGCGAAGGGCTACACCTTC. Protein product: CASLIQGAKGYTF.

The chain joins TRBV29-1 to TRBJ2-5, with a weak D call TRBD2 (5 bases). Germline CDR1 reads SQVTM; CDR2 reads ANQGSEA. Trimming took off 6 bases at V and 1 base at J, with 15 bases between the two ends. The CDR3 covers 14 residues. CDR3 sequence (DNA): TGCAGCGTCCCCTGGGCGGGCCCCCAAGAGACCCAGTACTTC. It specifies CSVPWAGPQETQYF.

The rearrangement uses TRBV10-3 and TRBJ1-6; D remains ambiguous. The CDR3 is 14 residues long. The V end lost 7 bases, the J end lost 6 bases, and 13 bases lay between the germline ends. Looked up from germline, CDR1 is ENHRY and CDR2 is SYGVKD. The CDR3 sequence: CAITGAISNSPLHF. CDR3 sequence (DNA): TGTGCCATCACGGGAGCGATAAGTAATTCACCCCTCCACTTT.

The V call is TRBV11-3, the J call TRBJ2-1, with D maybe TRBD2 (7 bases). In germline, CDR1 is SGHNT, CDR2 YENEEA. Trimming cost V 3 bases and J 3 bases, with 12 bases left between them. CDR3 length equals 15 residues. The CDR3 nucleotides read TGTGCCAGCAGCTTGGGGGGGGCCGGCTACAATGAGCAGTTCTTC. Protein product: CASSLGGAGYNEQFF.

V is TRBV30 and J is TRBJ2-1; D is undetermined. The CDR3 has 12 amino acids. The germline gives CDR1 GTSNPN, CDR2 SVGIG (reference sequence). The germline V and J ends were trimmed by 0 bases and 10 bases, with 10 bases remaining between them. The CDR3 here is CAWSVRFGEQFF. The CDR3 DNA reads TGTGCCTGGAGTGTACGATTCGGGGAGCAGTTCTTC.

V is TRBV19 and J is TRBJ1-5; possible D gene TRBD1, 6 bases. This CDR3 is 12 amino acids long. Germline assignment: CDR1 LNHDA and CDR2 SQIVND (reference sequence). Trimming took 6 bases from V and 9 from J, leaving 12 bases between them. The CDR3 DNA reads as TGTGCCAGTAGCCAGGGGCGGGGGCCCCAGCATTTT. Residues: CASSQGRGPQHF.

The chain recombines TRBV4-1 with TRBJ2-7; TRBD1 aligns across 8 bases. The germline V gene encodes CDR1 MGHRA and CDR2 YSYEKL. The trim removed 1 base at V and 4 bases at J, leaving 6 bases unmatched. The CDR3 length is 15 residues. The CDR3 DNA sequence: TGCGCCAGCAGCCAAGTCGAACAGGGGGTATACGAGCAGTACTTC. Protein product: CASSQVEQGVYEQYF.